This T cell receptor (beta chain) was sequenced during a study of T-cell memory formation after mild COVID-19. Study-level results: Clones that got smaller from day 15 to 85 had even CD4/CD8, while clones growing later tipped toward CD4+.

5'RACE with constant-segment primers yielded barcoded, UMI-tagged TCR alpha and TCR beta cDNA libraries. TCRdb analysed the 5' RACE reads with MiXCR anew, one entry per CDR3 protein. Of 300,000 to 350,000 distinct CDR3 sequences in the sample, 14% were seen once. The V end lost 8 bases, the J end lost 3 bases, and 22 bases lay between the germline ends. There are 16 residues in the CDR3. Germline CDR1 reads MNHEY; CDR2 reads SVGEGT. A note on this clonotype: As yet, its antigen is unknown.

The sequence was obtained from a man aged 18-30 years who had mild COVID-19 (a few samples of this study predate the infection). Cell type and time point are not known. The chain combines TRBV6-2 or TRBV6-3 with TRBJ1-1, with D perhaps TRBD1 (5 bases). The specimen was PBMCs or a T cell subset sorted from them (not recorded which). CDR3 sequence (DNA): TGTGCCAGCCCCCGGGGGACGGGTCATGCGGACACTGAAGCTTTCTTT. Translating gives CASPRGTGHADTEAFF.